This T cell receptor (beta chain) was identified during a study of T cell responses to AZD1222 COVID-19 vaccine. General study results and limits: Reportedly, close to half of spike-specific TCRs are directed against unmutated variant regions.

Clones were sequenced by immunoSEQ multiplex PCR, and TCRdb holds only the in-frame ones, with some missing. The sample gives over 110,000 clones, 85% to 95% of which show up once; 2.8% is in the top ten. To note about this clone: As yet, its antigen is unknown.

Germline V gene sequence: CDR1 SGHVS, CDR2 FNYEAQ. The CDR3 length is 15 residues. The J segment lost 6 bases and the V segment lost 0 bases, leaving 7 bases of the junction unmatched. The specimen comprised peripheral blood, sampled on day 0 of AZD1222 vaccination. The chain links TRBV7-6 to TRBJ1-2; TRBD1 agrees at 7 bases. The receptor was isolated from an adult in good health. DNA for the CDR3: TGTGCCAGCAGCTTAGCGTTGGGGCAGGGGGATGGCTACACCTTC. Amino acid sequence: CASSLALGQGDGYTF.